The rows below give T cell receptor beta chains drawn from one sample of a study of shared clonotypes between healthy human individuals. Using immunoSEQ multiplex PCR, the repertoire was profiled, and TCRdb retains in-frame clones only, with some absent. This sample has 450,000 to 500,000 clones, with roughly four fifths found just once. The specimen was PBMCs. These receptors were taken from a woman aged 40-49 years in good health. Some clones in this sample may be carry-over from other donors' samples. The CDR3 runs from the conserved cysteine through the conserved F or W. The order of the fields is V gene, J gene, CDR3 protein.

>TRBV27|TRBJ2-7
CASTAARSAGYEQYF
>TRBV7-9|TRBJ2-3
CASSLGTSGKADTQYF
>TRBV7-9|TRBJ1-2
CASSRGYKLEGYTF
>TRBV5-1|TRBJ2-7
CASSLAFPYEQYF
>TRBV7-3|TRBJ1-1
CASSLRIGPPQGNTEAFF
>TRBV14|TRBJ1-2
CASSQQTGFYGYTF
>TRBV7-9|TRBJ2-5
CASSYQASWGLETQYF
>TRBV28|TRBJ1-2
CASSYAGSYANYGYTF
>TRBV6-4|TRBJ1-1
CASSASRLTEAFF
>TRBV28|TRBJ2-5
CASSPLASGSQETQYF
>TRBV5-1|-
CASTIQGAEYEQYF
>TRBV11-2|TRBJ2-1
CASSLAGGNEQFF
>TRBV5-1|TRBJ2-5
CASSFGTGIFGETQYF
>TRBV28|TRBJ2-3
CASSSPREREGRGDTQYF
>TRBV27|TRBJ2-2
CASRHSAGANTGELFF
>TRBV18|TRBJ1-5
CASSPEAGISNQPQHF
>TRBV28|TRBJ1-1
CASRIGVTEAFF
>TRBV21-1|TRBJ2-1
CASSKGDSGIHYNEQFF
>TRBV10-1|TRBJ2-2
CASSESVNTGELFF
>TRBV9|-
CASSVAGETQYF
>TRBV29-1|TRBJ2-1
CSVAVASEQFF
>TRBV7-8|TRBJ1-2
CASSLLGRRYGYTF
>TRBV5-1|TRBJ2-1
CASSLAPGQGAHNEQFF
>TRBV29-1|TRBJ1-2
CSVEARRGYTF
>TRBV6-5|TRBJ1-2
CASSFVDRVGGYTF
>TRBV7-8|TRBJ2-5
CASSPGGAGETQYF
>TRBV19|TRBJ1-2
CASSTNGQGASYGYTF
>TRBV25-1|TRBJ1-1
CASSESEFGGYTEAFF
>TRBV6-6|TRBJ2-1
CASSLNSGSIGNEQFF
>TRBV5-6|TRBJ2-3
CASSYRTGEADTQYF
>TRBV11-3|TRBJ1-1
CASSLDFGREAFF
>TRBV6-5|TRBJ2-5
CASSHTGDSQETQYF
>TRBV5-6|TRBJ2-1
CASSSGTRRNEQFF
>TRBV28|TRBJ1-1
CASSLQGARLRTEAFF
>TRBV6-4|TRBJ2-1
CASSDSGGDYNEQFF
>TRBV7-9|TRBJ1-1
CASSRGTGGAFF
>TRBV30|TRBJ1-1
CAWSVRDNTEAFF
>TRBV29-1|TRBJ1-1
CSVERSPLNTEAFF
>TRBV5-1|TRBJ2-1
CASSLGSGSSYNEQFF
>TRBV4-3|TRBJ1-3
CASSQTWGRSGNTIYF
>TRBV6-6|TRBJ2-2
CASSYWGGTGELFF
>TRBV29-1|TRBJ2-7
CSVWTLYEQYF
>TRBV7-9|TRBJ1-1
CASSLQGAMNTEAFF
>TRBV7-6|TRBJ1-2
CATRAPGTGEYGYTF
>TRBV5-1|TRBJ2-7
CASSLLGGSYEQYF
>TRBV4-2|TRBJ2-3
CASSQDPTSGSTDTQYF
>TRBV19|TRBJ2-7
CASSKDPTYEQYF
>TRBV6-5|TRBJ2-1
CASSWRLALTNNEQFF
>TRBV9|TRBJ2-5
CASSVFGVQETQYF
>TRBV5-4|TRBJ2-7
CASAPGQGYYEQYF
>TRBV4-1|TRBJ2-5
CASSQGNGGRETQYF
>TRBV9|TRBJ2-7
CASSVSGSNYEQYF
>TRBV5-4|-
CASSMTNYEQYF
>TRBV11-2|TRBJ1-3
CASSLGYSGGQNTIYF